This T cell receptor beta chain comes out of a study of OX40 agonist ivuxolimab in advanced cancers. Study-level background: Ivuxolimab, which targeted the costimulatory receptor OX40 (CD134), was an agonistic, fully human IgG2 monoclonal antibody. Intravenous ivuxolimab was administered to patients every 2 weeks at six dose levels: 0.01, 0.1, 0.3, 1.5, 3 and 10 mg/kg. Among the roughly 50 dose-escalation patients, about 20 had hepatocellular carcinoma, roughly 15 melanoma, 9 renal cell carcinoma and 9 head and neck cancer. A male proportion of under 85% and a mean age of about 60 years, ranging from 23 to 79, were recorded for the dose-escalation cohort. Prior anti-PD-1, anti-PD-L1 or anti-CTLA-4 therapy was permitted, and checkpoint inhibitors had been received by 30% to 40% of dose-escalation patients. Partial responses occurred in three dose-escalation patients, of whom one had hepatocellular carcinoma and two had cutaneous melanoma. The purpose of peripheral TCRbeta sequencing was to test whether ivuxolimab changed TCR sequence diversity and led to clonal T-cell expansion. The paper reports the monotherapy dose-escalation portion (N of about 54 patients) of the phase I ivuxolimab trial.

Genomic DNA was isolated from the sorted cells so that the TCRbeta CDR3 region could be sequenced. The immunoSEQ Assay was used to sequence the TCRbeta CDR3 regions. TCRdb's version of the immuneACCESS table is confined to in-frame rearrangements and falls short of the full clone set. An unresolved V gene accounts for under half of the shortfall where checked; the remainder is of unknown origin. The sample has 60,000 to 75,000 clones on record, around 84% of them singletons. The ten largest account for roughly 27% of the sample. V lost 1 base and J lost 11 bases, and the count of bases not matched to a germline gene is 5. The CDR3 holds 13 amino acids from the cysteine to the phenylalanine. This entry keeps only the CDR3 DNA: 39 bases, framed from base 1. CDR1 and CDR2, per the germline V gene, are SGHVS and FQNEAQ. Study-wide findings and limitations: After ivuxolimab, expanded clones were on average more numerous among CD8+ T cells than among CD4+ T cells. Which antigens the clonally expanded peripheral T cells were specific for was not determined. Low levels of normalized T-cell clonal expansion were also seen in some nonresponding patients. In the 0.1-3.0 mg/kg groups, partial responders were among the patients with the lowest normalized peripheral clonal expansion, particularly in CD8+ T cells. At doses from 0.1 to 3.0 mg/kg, clonal expansion was seen in both CD4+ and CD8+ blood T cells between baseline and week 6.

Note on this clone: Its specific antigen is unknown. No qualities accompany the bases; no much larger clone lies one base away.

The trial excluded patients who had a history of autoimmune disease or were on systemic immunosuppression. Peripheral blood for TCR sequencing was drawn from every dose cohort at baseline, at cycle 4 day 1 and at cycle 7 day 1. Samples came from an open-label, multicenter, first-in-human phase I dose-escalation trial of ivuxolimab. Adults with locally advanced or metastatic head and neck squamous cell, hepatocellular, melanoma or renal cell carcinoma were enrolled in the trial. CD4+ and CD8+ T cells were sorted separately from peripheral blood before TCR sequencing. The V and J segments used are TRBV7-8 and TRBJ2-3, and 8 junction bases match TRBD2. The sample was CD4+ or CD8+ T cells sorted from blood, taken in a trial of the OX40 agonist ivuxolimab. This clonotype was sampled from an adult with an advanced solid tumor such as melanoma, head and neck, liver or kidney cancer. The DNA sequence follows: TGTGCCAGCAGCTTAGTTACTAGCGGACGGCAGTATTTT. This encodes CASSLVTSGRQYF. With the portions outside the CDR3 filled from the reference TRBV7-8 and TRBJ2-3 genes, the complete variable region becomes GAGVSQSPRYKVAKRGQDVALRCDPISGHVSLFWYQQALGQGPEFLTYFQNEAQLDKSGLPSDRFFAERPEGSVSTLKIQRTQQEDSAVYLCASSLVTSGRQYFGPGTRLTVL.